Presented here are 7 T cell receptor beta chains from one specimen sequenced in a study of blood T cell repertoires in COVID-19. This table comes from immunoSEQ multiplex PCR, and its TCRdb copy is limited to in-frame clones, with some not included. This repertoire shows 100,000 or so clones, roughly 92% found once; its top ten account for around 5.7%. The specimen was peripheral blood. The origin of the receptors is a man aged 65 to 79 with acute or convalescent COVID-19.

The V gene is TRBV13, the J gene TRBJ2-2; tentatively, D is TRBD2 (5 bases). The CDR3 covers 15 residues. V lost 2 bases to trimming and J lost 4 bases, with 11 bases between them. Looked up from germline, CDR1 is PRHDT and CDR2 is FYEKMQ (reference sequence). The CDR3 reads CASSLYFEGTGELFF. The CDR3 region has the DNA TGTGCCAGCAGCTTATACTTCGAGGGCACCGGGGAGCTGTTTTTT.

The chain is built from TRBV6-5 and TRBJ1-5; 7 positions match TRBD1. This CDR3 has 15 amino acids. Germline loops: CDR1 MNHEY, CDR2 SVGAGI. Trimming removed 6 bases from V and 1 base from J; junction bases left unmatched: 6. The CDR3 region has the DNA TGTGCCAGCAGCTTGGACAGGACGAGCAATCAGCCCCAGCATTTT. This codes for CASSLDRTSNQPQHF.

This chain links TRBV7-2 with TRBJ1-3, with D uncertain. Germline V gives CDR1 SGHTA, CDR2 FQGNSA. The CDR3 sequence is 14 residues long. Trimming shortened V by 4 bases and J by 2 bases, and 9 bases separated the two germline ends. DNA of the CDR3: TGTGCCAGCAGCTCCAGTATAACTGGAAACACCATATATTTT. It specifies CASSSSITGNTIYF.

This clone was recorded only once. The V gene is TRBV19, the J gene TRBJ2-7, with TRBD1 identical over 8 bases. With V trimmed by 3 bases and J by 3 bases, 4 bases remained unmatched. The CDR3 covers 14 residues. CDR1 LNHDA and CDR2 SQIVND come from the germline V gene (reference sequence). CDR3 sequence reads: CASSIAGTGYEQYF. CDR3 nucleotide sequence: TGTGCCAGTAGTATTGCCGGGACAGGCTACGAGCAGTACTTC. Filled out from reference TRBV19 and TRBJ2-7, the complete variable domain reads DGGITQSPKYLFRKEGQNVTLSCEQNLNHDAMYWYRQDPGQGLRLIYYSQIVNDFQKGDIAEGYSVSREKKESFPLTVTSAQKNPTAFYLCASSIAGTGYEQYFGPGTRLTVT.

The chain is built from TRBV7-2 and TRBJ1-2; TRBD1 might be the D (6 bases). CDR3 size: 14 residues. Germline CDR1 SGHTA, CDR2 FQGNSA. Trimming removed 1 base at V and 7 bases at J, with 13 bases between. DNA for the CDR3: TGTGCCAGCAGCTTAGAGGCTGGGGGCGGTGGCTACACCTTC. It encodes CASSLEAGGGGYTF.

This clone qualifies as medium-sized. The genes are TRBV3-1 (or the pseudogene TRBV3-2) and TRBJ1-1; 11 nucleotides agree with TRBD1. CDR1 and CDR2 (germline): LGHDT, YNNKEL (reference sequence). The V segment lost 1 base and the J segment 7 bases; nucleotides outside the gene matches: 2. The CDR3 length is 14 residues. The CDR3 nucleotides read TGTGCCAGCAGCCAAGCGGGACAGGGGGGTGAAGCTTTCTTT. Amino acid sequence: CASSQAGQGGEAFF.

This clone was seen a handful of times. The chain uses TRBV10-2 and TRBJ1-1, with 7 bases identical to TRBD1. There are 15 residues in the CDR3. The germline V gene has CDR1 WSHSY and CDR2 SAAADI. V was clipped by 3 bases and J by 0 bases; unmatched bases: 4. The CDR3 DNA sequence: TGCGCCAGCAGTGACTCTGGGACAGTGAACACTGAAGCTTTCTTT. It codes for CASSDSGTVNTEAFF.